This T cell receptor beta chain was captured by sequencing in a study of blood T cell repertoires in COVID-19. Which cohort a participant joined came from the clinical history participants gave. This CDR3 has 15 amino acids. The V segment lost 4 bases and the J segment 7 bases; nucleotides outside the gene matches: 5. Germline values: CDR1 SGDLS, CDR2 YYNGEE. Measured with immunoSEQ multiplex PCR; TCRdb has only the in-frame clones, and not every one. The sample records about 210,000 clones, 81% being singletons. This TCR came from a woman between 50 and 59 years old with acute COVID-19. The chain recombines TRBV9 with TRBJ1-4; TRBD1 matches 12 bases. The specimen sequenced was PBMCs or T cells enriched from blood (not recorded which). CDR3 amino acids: CASSFGTGGGEKLFF. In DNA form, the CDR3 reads TGTGCCAGCAGCTTCGGGACAGGGGGCGGTGAAAAACTGTTTTTT.